Listed here is a single T cell receptor beta chain. This entry is derived from a study of technical replicates of blood from several donors. V was pared by 0 bases and J by 5 bases, with 5 bases of the junction left unmatched. The CDR3 contains 15 residues. Per the germline V gene, CDR1 is SGHNT and CDR2 is YENEEA. TCRdb keeps only in-frame clones here, not all; method: immunoSEQ multiplex PCR. The profile shows 60,000 to 85,000 clones, 90% to 95% of them singletons. The sample comprised T cells isolated from PBMCs. This receptor was obtained from a human donor in good health. This sequence joins TRBV11-3 and TRBJ1-2; 8 nucleotides match TRBD1. CDR3 bases: TGTGCCAGCAGCTTAGACGGACAGGGTCGTTATGGCTACACCTTC. This translates into CASSLDGQGRYGYTF.